The 30 T cell receptor beta chains presented below share a single source sample, sequenced in a study of CD8+ T cells in alopecia areata listed by TCRdb under 2018. Libraries came from the immunoSEQ multiplex PCR assay. RNA was extracted from all samples and reverse transcribed into cDNA as template for TCR sequencing. TCRdb limited this immuneACCESS table to in-frame rearrangements with V and J called. A share of clones is missing; checked studies link under half to unresolved V genes, and the rest is unexplained. The sample has some 30,000 clones on record, roughly 80% of them singletons. The ten largest account for around a fifth of the sample. The specimen sequenced was NKG2D-low CD8+ T cells sorted from blood. The sample's cell subset or site label, decoded: sorted CD8+ NKG2D-low blood T cells. These receptors originate from a human donor with alopecia areata.

J is TRBJ2-5 and V is TRBV13; D call uncertain. Germline loops: CDR1 PRHDT, CDR2 FYEKMQ (reference sequence). This CDR3 region has 14 residues. Trimming removed 5 bases from V and 0 bases from J, with 10 bases in between. CDR3 region: CASSPSRYQETQYF. The CDR3 DNA is TGTGCCAGCAGCCCCAGTAGGTACCAAGAGACCCAGTACTTC.

The chain employs TRBV28 and TRBJ2-3; D is undetermined. Germline assignment: CDR1 MDHEN and CDR2 SYDVKM. CDR3 length: 15 amino acids. Trimming took off 5 bases at V and 0 bases at J, with 12 bases between the two ends. CDR3 amino acids: CASSPAMASTDTQYF. Written as DNA, the CDR3 is TGTGCCAGCAGTCCCGCGATGGCTAGCACAGATACGCAGTATTTT.

This rearrangement joins TRBV2 to TRBJ2-7; a weak D match, TRBD2 (7 bases). The germline V gene encodes CDR1 SNHLY and CDR2 FYNNEI. The V end lost 4 bases, the J end lost 3 bases, and 19 bases lay between the germline ends. CDR3 length: 16 residues. Here the CDR3 DNA reads TGTGCCAGCAGTGCCGGCCACAGGGACTACCACTACGAGCAGTACTTC. Translation gives CASSAGHRDYHYEQYF.

The table lists this clone with a count of one. The rearrangement links TRBV29-1 to TRBJ2-7; D is uncertain. The CDR3 length is 13 residues. Germline V gene sequence: CDR1 SQVTM, CDR2 ANQGSEA. The ends were cut back, 4 bases at V and 0 bases at J, with 10 bases in the middle. CDR3: CSVANINSYEQYF. In DNA, the CDR3 is TGCAGCGTTGCTAACATCAACTCCTACGAGCAGTACTTC.

The chain couples TRBV4-2 to TRBJ1-2; unclear D gene. Per germline, CDR1 LGHNA and CDR2 YNFKEQ. Trimming stripped 0 bases from V and 7 bases from J, with 12 bases between. CDR3 size: 14 residues. This CDR3 is CASSQEGAAGGYTF. For the CDR3, the DNA is TGTGCCAGCAGCCAAGAAGGAGCCGCGGGTGGCTACACCTTC.

The J gene is TRBJ1-2, the V gene TRBV28; D may be TRBD1 (6 bases). Deletions cut 7 bases from V and 5 bases from J, with 17 bases between. The CDR3 extends over 14 amino acids. Germline V gene sequence: CDR1 MDHEN, CDR2 SYDVKM. In nucleotides, the CDR3 is TGTGCCAGCACGCCCGATGGGACAAGTTATGGCTACACCTTC. It codes for CASTPDGTSYGYTF.

This chain uses TRBV7-9 with TRBJ2-7; D not resolved. The germline CDR1 and CDR2 sequences are SEHNR and FQNEAQ (reference sequence). Trimming pared 1 base from V and 2 bases from J, leaving 9 bases between. The length of the CDR3 is 14 residues. The CDR3: CASSLGQRPYEQYF. In DNA form, the CDR3 reads TGTGCCAGCAGCTTAGGTCAGAGACCCTACGAGCAGTACTTC.

The CDR3 reads CASRSFPGQGEDTQYF. For the CDR3, the DNA is TGCGCCAGCAGGTCTTTCCCGGGACAGGGCGAAGATACGCAGTATTTT. J is TRBJ2-3 and V is TRBV5-1, with 9 bases identical to TRBD1. From germline, CDR1 is SGHRS and CDR2 YFSETQ. The CDR3 runs to 16 residues. Trimming at V came to 5 bases and at J to 5 bases, leaving 12 bases not matched to a gene.

The gene calls are TRBV5-1 and TRBJ1-2; 9 positions match TRBD1. Unmatched junction bases numbered 7, after V lost 4 bases and J lost 9 bases. CDR3 length: 13 amino acids. Germline CDR1 and CDR2: SGHRS and YFSETQ. CDR3 sequence: CASSNDRGYSYTF. In DNA, the CDR3 is TGCGCCAGCAGCAACGACAGGGGGTATAGCTACACCTTC.

This clone was seen more than once but under ten times. The chain carries TRBV19 and TRBJ2-1; 7 bases are shared with TRBD1. J was trimmed by 6 bases and V by 4 bases; bases with no gene match: 3. Per the germline V gene, CDR1 is LNHDA and CDR2 is SQIVND (reference sequence). The CDR3 runs to 13 residues. The CDR3 DNA reads as TGTGCCAGTAGTAGTCCAGGGGGCAATGAGCAGTTCTTC. This translates into CASSSPGGNEQFF.

In its sample, this clone was seen a few times. This chain connects TRBV7-9 to TRBJ2-3; the D gene could be TRBD1 or TRBD2 (5 bases each). V shed 5 bases and J shed 4 bases, with 16 bases lying between them. In germline, CDR1 is SEHNR, CDR2 FQNEAQ (reference sequence). This CDR3 comprises 15 residues. CDR3 in amino acids: CASSQLLGRPDTQYF. The CDR3 DNA reads as TGTGCCAGCAGCCAACTTCTGGGACGCCCAGATACGCAGTATTTT.

This clone was counted a single time. This chain links TRBV4-1 with TRBJ2-3; D ambiguous. The CDR3 consists of 12 residues. Germline V gives CDR1 MGHRA, CDR2 YSYEKL. Trimming cost V 2 bases and J 6 bases, with 6 bases left between them. In DNA form, the CDR3 reads TGCGCCAGCAGCCAATTGGGCGATACGCAGTATTTT. It codes for CASSQLGDTQYF.

This rearrangement joins TRBV4-2 to TRBJ2-2; tentatively, D is TRBD1 (6 bases). This CDR3 has 15 amino acids. V gave up 5 bases and J gave up 6 bases, with 16 bases separating them. Per germline, CDR1 LGHNA and CDR2 YNFKEQ. CDR3 region: CASSFGLGAAGELFF. CDR3 nucleotides: TGTGCCAGCAGCTTTGGCCTGGGGGCAGCCGGGGAGCTGTTTTTT.

This clone has more than one count but fewer than ten. This chain joins TRBV7-9 and TRBJ2-1; D remains ambiguous. CDR3 length equals 13 residues. V dropped 1 base and J dropped 10 bases, with 11 bases sitting between them. Germline CDR1 and CDR2: SEHNR and FQNEAQ (reference sequence). DNA of the CDR3: TGTGCCAGCAGCTTAGGGCTAGGCGGAGAGCAGTTCTTC. As protein: CASSLGLGGEQFF.

The rearrangement links TRBV29-1 to TRBJ2-2; D ambiguous. Germline-derived CDR1 and CDR2 are SQVTM and ANQGSEA. The V end was cut by 0 bases, the J end by 1 base, with 9 bases between. This CDR3 is built from 15 residues. The CDR3 loop reads CSVEDRLGNTGELFF. In DNA, the CDR3 is TGCAGCGTTGAAGATCGATTGGGGAACACCGGGGAGCTGTTTTTT.

The chain joins TRBV4-1 to TRBJ2-5; D unclear. The germline V and J ends were trimmed by 0 bases and 5 bases, with 10 bases remaining between them. The CDR3 covers 14 residues. Germline-derived CDR1 and CDR2 are MGHRA and YSYEKL. Written as DNA, the CDR3 is TGCGCCAGCAGCCAAGACTCCCCGTGGGAGACCCAGTACTTC. Translation: CASSQDSPWETQYF.

This clone was observed once. The chain recombines TRBV2 with TRBJ2-1; 9 nucleotides align to TRBD1. V lost 6 bases to trimming and J lost 4 bases; unmatched junction nucleotides: 19. The CDR3 extends over 19 amino acids. The germline V gene has CDR1 SNHLY and CDR2 FYNNEI. The CDR3 region is CASRTGTGLSRPDYNEQFF. For the CDR3, the DNA is TGTGCCAGCAGAACCGGGACAGGGCTTAGTCGGCCGGATTACAATGAGCAGTTCTTC.

The chain carries TRBV29-1 and TRBJ2-1, with 7 positions matching TRBD2. Losses at the gene ends were 6 bases for V and 10 bases for J; bases not matched to a gene: 6. CDR3 length: 11 amino acids. Looked up from germline, CDR1 is SQVTM and CDR2 is ANQGSEA. The CDR3: CSVGPGGEQFF. The CDR3 region has the DNA TGCAGCGTGGGGCCCGGGGGGGAGCAGTTCTTC.

This rearrangement joins TRBV6-5 to TRBJ1-4; 7 bases are a match to TRBD1. CDR3 length: 14 amino acids. Trimming took 4 bases from V and 3 from J; bases not matched to a gene: 2. Germline V gene sequence: CDR1 MNHEY, CDR2 SVGAGI. DNA for the CDR3: TGTGCCAGCAGTTCCGGACAGGCTAATGAAAAACTGTTTTTT. Its protein is CASSSGQANEKLFF.

The CDR3: CASRQTGTEQYF. The DNA for the CDR3 is TGTGCCAGCAGACAGACAGGGACCGAGCAGTACTTC. The J gene is TRBJ2-7, the V gene TRBV7-9; 7 bases fit TRBD1. The CDR3 is 12 residues long. Germline V gene sequence: CDR1 SEHNR, CDR2 FQNEAQ (reference sequence). V shed 6 bases, J shed 6 bases, and the junction held 5 bases outside the gene matches.

The genes are TRBV30 and TRBJ1-1; 9 bases map to TRBD1. The CDR3 is made up of 11 amino acids. The germline gives CDR1 GTSNPN, CDR2 SVGIG (reference sequence). The V segment lost 5 bases and the J segment 6 bases; nucleotides outside the gene matches: 1. DNA of the CDR3: TGTGCCTGGGACAGGGGGGCTGAAGCTTTCTTT. Its protein is CAWDRGAEAFF.

The chain employs TRBV5-6 and TRBJ1-6; D is uncertain. Trimming left V 4 bases short and J 8 bases short, with 13 bases between. CDR3 length equals 14 residues. The germline gives CDR1 SGHDT, CDR2 YYEEEE. The CDR3 sequence: CASSPKYQDSPLHF. The CDR3 nucleotides read TGTGCCAGCAGCCCTAAATACCAGGATTCACCCCTCCACTTT.

This chain connects TRBV6-1 to TRBJ1-6; possibly TRBD1 for D (5 bases). V lost 6 bases and J 10 bases, leaving 16 bases between the germline ends. Germline V CDR1 and CDR2: MNHNS, SASEGT. The CDR3 has 14 amino acids. The CDR3 is CASSSGQGGSPLHF. CDR3 in DNA: TGTGCCAGCAGCTCGGGGCAGGGAGGATCACCCCTCCACTTT.

The chain combines TRBV4-1 with TRBJ1-2; D gene uncertain. This CDR3 contains 13 residues. CDR1 is MGHRA and CDR2 is YSYEKL in the germline V gene. V was shortened by 0 bases and J by 4 bases, with 6 bases between the two germline ends. CDR3 sequence: CASSQESSYGYTF. In nucleotides, the CDR3 is TGCGCCAGCAGCCAAGAGTCCAGCTATGGCTACACCTTC.

The J gene is TRBJ2-3, the V gene TRBV4-1; TRBD2 matches at 11 bases. The CDR3 totals 15 residues. The germline CDR1 and CDR2 sequences are MGHRA and YSYEKL. With V trimmed by 3 bases and J by 6 bases, 5 bases remained unmatched. The CDR3 nucleotides are TGCGCCAGCAGCCATTCTAGCGGGGGGCGGGATACGCAGTATTTT. Its protein is CASSHSSGGRDTQYF.

The rearrangement links TRBV4-3 to TRBJ1-2; no clear D. The CDR3 consists of 15 residues. Germline V lookup: CDR1 LGHNA, CDR2 YSLEER. The germline V and J ends were trimmed by 4 bases and 6 bases, with 18 bases remaining between them. The CDR3 protein is CASSPSYRGADGYTF. CDR3 DNA: TGCGCCAGCAGCCCTTCATATCGGGGAGCGGATGGCTACACCTTC.

The genes are TRBV20-1 and TRBJ2-1; D unclear. The germline CDR1 and CDR2 sequences are DFQATT and SNEGSKA (reference sequence). The V and J ends lost 1 base and 10 bases respectively, with 8 bases between them. CDR3 length: 11 residues. The CDR3 protein is CSARAGYEQFF. In DNA, the CDR3 is TGCAGTGCTAGAGCGGGTTACGAGCAGTTCTTC.

The chain uses TRBV29-1 and TRBJ1-1; no clear D gene. The CDR3 totals 11 residues. Germline V gives CDR1 SQVTM, CDR2 ANQGSEA. Deletions cut 4 bases from V and 1 base from J, with 4 bases between. For the CDR3, the DNA is TGCAGCGTTGTCAAGAACACTGAAGCTTTCTTT. Translating gives CSVVKNTEAFF.

The CDR3 DNA reads TGCAGCGTTTTTCCCGGGACAGGGGACCCCGGGGAGCTGTTTTTT. Its translation: CSVFPGTGDPGELFF. The chain recombines TRBV29-1 with TRBJ2-2; 10 bases are shared with TRBD1. There are 15 residues in the CDR3. After removal of 5 bases from V and 6 bases from J, the junction contained 9 bases not matched to a gene. Germline-derived CDR1 and CDR2 are SQVTM and ANQGSEA.

The V call is TRBV28, the J call TRBJ2-7, with 9 nucleotides matching TRBD1. This CDR3 has 14 residues. V was clipped by 4 bases and J by 7 bases; unmatched bases: 8. CDR1 is MDHEN, CDR2 SYDVKM, per germline. CDR3 in amino acids: CASSSGTGRSEQYF. CDR3 nucleotides: TGTGCCAGCAGTTCCGGGACAGGGAGATCTGAGCAGTACTTC.